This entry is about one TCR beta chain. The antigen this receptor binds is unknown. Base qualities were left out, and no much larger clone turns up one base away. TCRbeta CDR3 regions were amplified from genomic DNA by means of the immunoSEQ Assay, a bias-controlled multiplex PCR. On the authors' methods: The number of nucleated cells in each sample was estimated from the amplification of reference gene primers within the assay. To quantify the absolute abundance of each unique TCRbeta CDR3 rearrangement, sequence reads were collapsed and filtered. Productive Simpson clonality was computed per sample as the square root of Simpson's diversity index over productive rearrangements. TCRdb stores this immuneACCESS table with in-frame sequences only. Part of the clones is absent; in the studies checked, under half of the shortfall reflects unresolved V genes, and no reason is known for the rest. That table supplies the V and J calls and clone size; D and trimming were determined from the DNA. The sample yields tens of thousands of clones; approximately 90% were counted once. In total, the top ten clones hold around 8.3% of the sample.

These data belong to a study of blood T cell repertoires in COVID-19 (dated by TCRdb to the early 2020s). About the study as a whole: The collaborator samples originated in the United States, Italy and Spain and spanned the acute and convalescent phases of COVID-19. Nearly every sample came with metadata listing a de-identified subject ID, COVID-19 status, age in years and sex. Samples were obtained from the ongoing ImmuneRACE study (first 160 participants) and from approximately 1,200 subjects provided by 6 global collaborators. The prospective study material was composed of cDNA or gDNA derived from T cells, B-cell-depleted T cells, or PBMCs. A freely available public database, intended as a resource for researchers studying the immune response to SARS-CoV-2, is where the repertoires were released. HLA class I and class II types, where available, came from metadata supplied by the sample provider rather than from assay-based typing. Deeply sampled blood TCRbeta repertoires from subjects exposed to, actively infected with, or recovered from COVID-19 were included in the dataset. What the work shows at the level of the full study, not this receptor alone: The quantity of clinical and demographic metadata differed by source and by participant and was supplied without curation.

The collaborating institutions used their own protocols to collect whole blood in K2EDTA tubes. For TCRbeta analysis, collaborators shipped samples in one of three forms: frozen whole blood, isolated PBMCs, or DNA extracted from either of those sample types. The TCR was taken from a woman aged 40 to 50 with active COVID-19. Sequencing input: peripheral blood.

The CDR3 reads as follows: CASSPRPVSAGGYNEQFF. The DNA sequence follows: TGTGCCAGCTCACCACGTCCGGTTTCCGCGGGGGGATACAATGAGCAGTTCTTC. This chain is built from TRBV18 and TRBJ2-1, with 8 bases in between that match TRBD2. The CDR3 has 18 amino acids, counting the end cysteine and phenylalanine. Just CDR3 DNA is preserved here, 54 bases in frame from base 1. CDR1 and CDR2 (KGHSH, LQKENI) derive from the germline V gene. The junction shows trimming of 1 base on V and 4 bases on J, and the gene matches do not reach 12 bases of it.